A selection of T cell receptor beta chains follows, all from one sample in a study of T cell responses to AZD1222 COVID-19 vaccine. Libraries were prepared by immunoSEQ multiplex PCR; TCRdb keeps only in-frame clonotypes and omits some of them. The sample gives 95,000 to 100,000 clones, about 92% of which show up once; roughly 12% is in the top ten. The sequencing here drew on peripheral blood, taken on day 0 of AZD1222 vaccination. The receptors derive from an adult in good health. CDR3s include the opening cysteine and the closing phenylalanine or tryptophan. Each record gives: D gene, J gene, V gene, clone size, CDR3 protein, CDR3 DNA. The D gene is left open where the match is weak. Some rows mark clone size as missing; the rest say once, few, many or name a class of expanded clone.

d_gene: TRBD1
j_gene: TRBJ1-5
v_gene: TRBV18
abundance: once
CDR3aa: CASSPGTDNQPQHF
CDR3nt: TGTGCCAGCTCACCGGGGACAGACAATCAGCCCCAGCATTTT

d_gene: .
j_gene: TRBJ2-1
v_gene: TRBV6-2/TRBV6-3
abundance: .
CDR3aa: CASSYPRRGIVSYNEQFF
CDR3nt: TGTGCCAGCAGTTATCCTCGTCGGGGGATAGTGTCCTACAATGAGCAGTTCTTC

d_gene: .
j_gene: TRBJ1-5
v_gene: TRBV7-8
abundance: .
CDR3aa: CASSLYSSYNQPQHF
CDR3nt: TGTGCCAGCAGCTTATATTCCAGTTACAATCAGCCCCAGCATTTT

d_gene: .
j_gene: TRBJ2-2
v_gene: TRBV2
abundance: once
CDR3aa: CASRIGLMNTGELFF
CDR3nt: TGTGCCAGCAGGATTGGACTGATGAACACCGGGGAGCTGTTTTTT

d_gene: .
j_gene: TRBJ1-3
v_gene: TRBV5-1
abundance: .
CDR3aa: CASSLGPNSGNTIYF
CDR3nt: TGCGCCAGCAGCTTGGGGCCAAACTCTGGAAACACCATATATTTT

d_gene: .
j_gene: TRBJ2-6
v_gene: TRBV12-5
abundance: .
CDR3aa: CASGLAPSTFGANVLTF
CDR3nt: TGTGCTAGTGGTTTGGCGCCTTCGACGTTTGGGGCCAACGTCCTGACTTTC

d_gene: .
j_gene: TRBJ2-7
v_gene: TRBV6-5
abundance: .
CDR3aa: CASSYGQGTYEQYF
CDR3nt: TGTGCCAGCAGTTACGGGCAGGGCACCTACGAGCAGTACTTC

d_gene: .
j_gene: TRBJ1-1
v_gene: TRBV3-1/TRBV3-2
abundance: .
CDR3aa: CASSRRQSNTEAFF
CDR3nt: TGTGCCAGCAGCCGTCGACAGTCGAACACTGAAGCTTTCTTT

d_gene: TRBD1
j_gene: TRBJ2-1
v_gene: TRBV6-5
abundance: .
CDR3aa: CASFKGATTYNEQFF
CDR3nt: TGTGCCAGTTTCAAGGGGGCAACCACCTACAATGAGCAGTTCTTC

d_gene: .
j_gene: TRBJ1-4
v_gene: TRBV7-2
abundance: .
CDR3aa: CASSHMGGLDEKLFF
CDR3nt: TGTGCCAGTAGCCACATGGGAGGGTTGGATGAAAAACTGTTTTTT

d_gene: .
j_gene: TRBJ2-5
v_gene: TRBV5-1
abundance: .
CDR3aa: CASSLAGETQYF
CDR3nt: TGCGCCAGCAGCTTGGCCGGGGAGACCCAGTACTTC

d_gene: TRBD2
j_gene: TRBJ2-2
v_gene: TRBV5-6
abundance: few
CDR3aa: CASSFAGTSGGELFF
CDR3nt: TGTGCCAGCAGCTTCGCCGGGACTAGCGGCGGGGAGCTGTTTTTT

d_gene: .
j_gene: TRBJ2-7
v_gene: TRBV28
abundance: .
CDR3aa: CASSPPLGTTYEQYF
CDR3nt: TGTGCCAGCAGTCCGCCCCTCGGGACCACCTACGAGCAGTACTTC

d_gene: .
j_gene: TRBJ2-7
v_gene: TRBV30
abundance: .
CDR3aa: CAWTLIGGSGYEQYF
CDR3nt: TGTGCCTGGACGCTTATAGGGGGTTCGGGCTACGAGCAGTACTTC

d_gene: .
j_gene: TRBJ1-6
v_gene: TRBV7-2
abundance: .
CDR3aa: CASSLDNTLHF
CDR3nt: TGTGCCAGCAGCTTGGACAACACCCTCCACTTT

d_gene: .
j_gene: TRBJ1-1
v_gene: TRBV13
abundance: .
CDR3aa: CASRALNTEAFF
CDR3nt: TGTGCCAGCAGGGCCTTGAACACTGAAGCTTTCTTT

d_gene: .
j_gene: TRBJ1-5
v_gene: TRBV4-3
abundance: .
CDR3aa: CASSQDHLSNQPQHF
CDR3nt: TGCGCCAGCAGCCAAGATCATCTGAGCAATCAGCCCCAGCATTTT

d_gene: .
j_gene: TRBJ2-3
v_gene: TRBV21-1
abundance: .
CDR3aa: CASTPRGTKYTDTQYF
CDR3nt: TGTGCCAGCACGCCCAGAGGGACTAAGTACACAGATACGCAGTATTTT

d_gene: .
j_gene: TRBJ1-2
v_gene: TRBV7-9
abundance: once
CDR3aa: CASQHLKNRDGGYTF
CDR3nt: TGTGCCAGCCAACATCTCAAAAACCGGGACGGAGGCTACACCTTC

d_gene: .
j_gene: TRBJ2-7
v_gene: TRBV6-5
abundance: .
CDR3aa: CASSLDRSLYEQYF
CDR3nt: TGTGCCAGCAGTCTTGACAGGTCCCTCTACGAGCAGTACTTC

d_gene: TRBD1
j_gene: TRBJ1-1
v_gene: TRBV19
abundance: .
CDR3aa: CASSVGQGVYTEAFF
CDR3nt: TGTGCCAGTAGTGTGGGACAGGGGGTATACACTGAAGCTTTCTTT

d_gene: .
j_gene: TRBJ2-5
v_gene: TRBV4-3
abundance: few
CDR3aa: CASSQVVKRTETQYF
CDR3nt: TGCGCCAGCAGCCAAGTAGTTAAGCGAACGGAGACCCAGTACTTC

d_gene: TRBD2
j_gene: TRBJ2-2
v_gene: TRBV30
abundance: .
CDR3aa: CAWRISGGLDTGELFF
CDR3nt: TGTGCCTGGAGGATAAGCGGGGGCCTCGACACCGGGGAGCTGTTTTTT

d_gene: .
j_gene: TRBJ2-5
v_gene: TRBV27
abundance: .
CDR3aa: CASRRAGETQYF
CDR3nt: TGTGCCAGCAGGCGGGCCGGAGAGACCCAGTACTTC

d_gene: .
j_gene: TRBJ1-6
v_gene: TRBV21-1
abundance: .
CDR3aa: CASSQRTGGDCDNSPLHF
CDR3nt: TGTGCCAGCAGCCAACGGACAGGGGGCGATTGTGATAATTCACCCCTCCACTTT

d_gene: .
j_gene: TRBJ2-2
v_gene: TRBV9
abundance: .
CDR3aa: CASSKGDPGELFF
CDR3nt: TGTGCCAGCAGCAAAGGGGACCCCGGGGAGCTGTTTTTT

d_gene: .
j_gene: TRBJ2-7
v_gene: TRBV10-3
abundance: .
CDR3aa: CAISPTDYEQYF
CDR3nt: TGTGCCATCAGCCCTACAGACTACGAGCAGTACTTC

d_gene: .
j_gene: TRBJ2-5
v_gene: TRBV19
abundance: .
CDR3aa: CASSEQGGRETQYF
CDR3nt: TGTGCCAGTAGTGAACAGGGTGGACGAGAGACCCAGTACTTC

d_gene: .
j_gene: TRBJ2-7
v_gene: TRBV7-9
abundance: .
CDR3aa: CASSLEGIHGVEQYF
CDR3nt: TGTGCCAGCAGCTTAGAGGGGATTCACGGGGTCGAGCAGTACTTC

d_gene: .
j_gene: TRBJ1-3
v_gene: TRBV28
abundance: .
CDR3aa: CASFQWQGSGNTIYF
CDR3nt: TGTGCCAGCTTCCAATGGCAGGGTTCAGGAAACACCATATATTTT

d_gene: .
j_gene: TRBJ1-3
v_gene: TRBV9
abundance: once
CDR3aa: CASSVAQTGNSGNTIYF
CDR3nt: TGTGCCAGCAGCGTAGCTCAAACGGGGAACTCTGGAAACACCATATATTTT

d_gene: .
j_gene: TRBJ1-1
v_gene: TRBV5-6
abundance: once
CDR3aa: CASSLGRNTEAFF
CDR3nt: TGTGCCAGCAGCTTGGGCCGGAACACTGAAGCTTTCTTT

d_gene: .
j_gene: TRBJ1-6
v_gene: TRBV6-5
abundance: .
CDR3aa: CASSYSSQFNSPLHF
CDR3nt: TGTGCCAGCAGTTACTCGAGTCAGTTTAATTCACCCCTCCACTTT

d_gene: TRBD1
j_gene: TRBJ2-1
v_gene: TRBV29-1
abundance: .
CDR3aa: CSVTRTGNEQFF
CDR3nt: TGCAGCGTCACTCGGACAGGGAATGAGCAGTTCTTC

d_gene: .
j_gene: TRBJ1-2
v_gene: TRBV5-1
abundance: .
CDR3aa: CASSLGEGENYGYTF
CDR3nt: TGCGCCAGCAGCTTGGGGGAGGGGGAGAACTATGGCTACACCTTC

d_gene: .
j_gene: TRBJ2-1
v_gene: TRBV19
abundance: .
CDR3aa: CASSISPQGLNEQFF
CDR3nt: TGTGCCAGTAGTATATCCCCCCAGGGGTTGAATGAGCAGTTCTTC

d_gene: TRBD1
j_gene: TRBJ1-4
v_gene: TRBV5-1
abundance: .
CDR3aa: CASSVQGETNEKLFF
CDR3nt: TGCGCCAGCAGCGTGCAGGGGGAAACTAATGAAAAACTGTTTTTT

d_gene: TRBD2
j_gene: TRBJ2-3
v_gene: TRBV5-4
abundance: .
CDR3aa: CASRLAGAFTDTQYF
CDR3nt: TGTGCCAGCAGACTAGCGGGGGCGTTCACAGATACGCAGTATTTT

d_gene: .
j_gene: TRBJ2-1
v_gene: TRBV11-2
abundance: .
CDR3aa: CASSLVGQQGFF
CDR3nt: TGTGCCAGCAGCTTAGTGGGGCAGCAGGGGTTCTTC

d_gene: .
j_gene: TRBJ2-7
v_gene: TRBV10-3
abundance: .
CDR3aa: CAISESYASYEQYF
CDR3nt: TGTGCCATCAGTGAGTCCTACGCAAGCTACGAGCAGTACTTC

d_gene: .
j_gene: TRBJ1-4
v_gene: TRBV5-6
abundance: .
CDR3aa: CASTGANEKLFF
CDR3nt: TGTGCCAGCACCGGAGCCAATGAAAAACTGTTTTTT

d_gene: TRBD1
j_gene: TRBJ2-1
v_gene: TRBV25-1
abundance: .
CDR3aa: CASRPGQGFGWGEQFF
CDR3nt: TGTGCCAGCAGACCCGGACAGGGATTCGGGTGGGGTGAGCAGTTCTTC

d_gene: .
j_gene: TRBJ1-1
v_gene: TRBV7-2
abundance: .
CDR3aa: CASSLARTVNTEAFF
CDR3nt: TGTGCCAGCAGCTTAGCCAGGACGGTGAACACTGAAGCTTTCTTT

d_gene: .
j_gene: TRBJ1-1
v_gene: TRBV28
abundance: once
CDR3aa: CASRLGGTNTEAFF
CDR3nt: TGTGCCAGCAGGCTGGGGGGAACGAACACTGAAGCTTTCTTT

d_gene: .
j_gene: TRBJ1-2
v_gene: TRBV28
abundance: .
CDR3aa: CASTTGFRNYGYTF
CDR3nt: TGTGCCAGCACCACAGGATTCAGAAACTATGGCTACACCTTC

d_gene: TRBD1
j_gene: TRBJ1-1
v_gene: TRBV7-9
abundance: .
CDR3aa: CASSLAQGGRDMNTEAFF
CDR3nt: TGTGCCAGCAGCTTGGCACAGGGGGGAAGAGACATGAACACTGAAGCTTTCTTT